The 14 T cell receptor beta chains below were found in one sample sequenced in a study of shared clonotypes between healthy human individuals. Data came from immunoSEQ multiplex PCR; TCRdb stores just in-frame clones and leaves some out. The table includes around 700,000 clones, about 74% detected once. Input material: memory CD4+ T cells sorted from blood. Stated subset: CD45RA-negative fraction. The receptors come from a woman aged 25 to 39 in good health.

The table lists this clone with a count of one. CDR3 sequence reads: CAWKLNEQYF. Written as DNA, the CDR3 is TGTGCCTGGAAACTCAACGAGCAGTACTTC. This rearrangement joins TRBV30 to TRBJ2-7; no firm D call. CDR3 size: 10 residues. The V gene's germline CDR1 is GTSNPN and CDR2 SVGIG (reference sequence). V gave up 4 bases and J gave up 5 bases, with 6 bases separating them.

V is TRBV5-5 and J is TRBJ2-7, with D tentatively TRBD1 or TRBD2 (5 bases each). Germline V gene sequence: CDR1 SGHKS, CDR2 YYEKEE (reference sequence). Between the trimmed V and J ends, which lost 5 bases and 12 bases, there was a span of 18 bases. There are 12 residues in the CDR3. CDR3: CASSRDLLVPYF. The DNA for the CDR3 is TGTGCCAGCAGTCGGGACCTACTAGTACCGTACTTC. The full variable domain, with the rest looked up from reference TRBV5-5 and TRBJ2-7, is DAGVTQSPTHLIKTRGQQVTLRCSPISGHKSVSWYQQVLGQGPQFIFQYYEKEERGRGNFPDRFSARQFPNYSSELNVNALLLGDSALYLCASSRDLLVPYFGPGTRLTVT.

The chain joins TRBV4-1 to TRBJ1-3, with D tentatively TRBD1 (6 bases). V lost 5 bases, J lost 0 bases, and 17 bases lay in between. Germline V gene data show CDR1 as MGHRA and CDR2 as YSYEKL. There are 17 residues in the CDR3. The CDR3 loop is CASSATGSVSSGNTIYF. The CDR3 region has the DNA TGCGCCAGCAGCGCCACAGGGTCCGTGAGCTCTGGAAACACCATATATTTT.

A remark on this clone: A read error may explain this, as a much larger clone is one base away. The CDR3 DNA is TGTGCCAGCAGCCTCCACTACGAGCAGTACTTC. Amino acid sequence: CASSLHYEQYF. This chain connects TRBV7-8 to TRBJ2-5; no clear D gene. The end of the DNA fits TRBJ2-7 better, so the J call may be wrong. CDR1 is SGHVS and CDR2 is FQNEAQ in the germline V gene. This CDR3 has 11 amino acids.

The chain is built from TRBV19 and TRBJ2-5; D gene uncertain. The CDR3 is 11 residues long. The V end was cut by 10 bases, the J end by 5 bases, with 11 bases between. Germline CDR1 is LNHDA and CDR2 is SQIVND (reference sequence). CDR3 residues: CATRATETQYF. For the CDR3, the DNA is TGTGCCACGAGAGCTACTGAGACCCAGTACTTC.

As regards this clone: Different DNA sequences within this sample yield the same CDR3. The CDR3 spells CASSLVGGSNQPQHF. The CDR3 nucleotides are TGTGCCAGCAGCTTAGTCGGAGGTAGCAATCAGCCCCAGCATTTT. This chain uses TRBV7-2 with TRBJ1-5; no definite D call. Germline assignment: CDR1 SGHTA and CDR2 FQGNSA. V gave up 1 base and J gave up 0 bases, with 7 bases separating them. The CDR3 is made up of 15 amino acids.

The chain links TRBV2 to TRBJ2-7; no clear D gene. Trimming took off 6 bases at V and 2 bases at J, with 5 bases between the two ends. Looked up from germline, CDR1 is SNHLY and CDR2 is FYNNEI. The CDR3 has 11 amino acids. In DNA, the CDR3 is TGTGCCAGCAGAAAGGCCTACGAGCAGTACTTC. Encoded protein: CASRKAYEQYF.

The chain employs TRBV27 and TRBJ1-1, with 10 bases fitting TRBD1. The V segment lost 8 bases and the J segment 10 bases; nucleotides outside the gene matches: 10. The CDR3 covers 13 residues. The germline gives CDR1 MNHEY, CDR2 SMNVEV (reference sequence). CDR3 sequence reads: CASVGTGDFGAFF. The CDR3 coding sequence is TGTGCCAGCGTCGGGACAGGGGACTTCGGAGCTTTCTTT.

The V and J genes are TRBV5-1 and TRBJ1-4; TRBD1 matches 8 bases. Trimming at V came to 4 bases and at J to 3 bases, leaving 5 bases not matched to a gene. This CDR3 region has 15 residues. Germline V gene lookup returns CDR1 SGHRS and CDR2 YFSETQ. CDR3 amino acids: CASSVQGDSNEKLFF. The CDR3 DNA reads TGCGCCAGCAGCGTACAGGGGGACTCTAATGAAAAACTGTTTTTT.

V is TRBV18 and J is TRBJ2-3, with 8 bases that match TRBD2. With 0 bases clipped from V and 4 bases from J, the junction kept 3 bases outside the gene matches. CDR1 is KGHSH, CDR2 LQKENI, per germline. This CDR3 comprises 15 residues. The CDR3: CASSPPAGDADTQYF. For the CDR3, the DNA is TGTGCCAGCTCACCACCAGCGGGAGACGCAGATACGCAGTATTTT.

V is TRBV28 and J is TRBJ2-7, with 9 bases aligning to TRBD1. The V gene end was trimmed by 5 bases and the J gene end by 1 base; junction bases not matched to a gene: 6. This CDR3 region has 15 residues. Germline CDR1 reads MDHEN; CDR2 reads SYDVKM. CDR3 in amino acids: CASSITGGRSYEQYF. The DNA for the CDR3 is TGTGCCAGCAGTATAACAGGGGGCCGGTCCTACGAGCAGTACTTC.

This sequence joins TRBV14 and TRBJ2-3; no clear D gene. Germline loops: CDR1 SGHDN, CDR2 FVKESK. The CDR3 is made up of 11 amino acids. The germline V and J ends were trimmed by 2 bases and 5 bases, with 2 bases remaining between them. The CDR3, as DNA: TGTGCCAGCAGCCAAAGAGATACGCAGTATTTT. Amino acids: CASSQRDTQYF.

This clone has just a few counts. This rearrangement joins TRBV7-9 to TRBJ2-5, with a possible D match to TRBD1 (6 bases). CDR1 is SEHNR and CDR2 is FQNEAQ in the germline V gene (reference sequence). The germline V and J ends were trimmed by 7 bases and 1 base, with 16 bases remaining between them. This CDR3 region has 15 residues. In nucleotides, the CDR3 is TGTGCCAGCACCGACTTGACAGGAGTCCAAGAGACCCAGTACTTC. Protein: CASTDLTGVQETQYF.

This chain's CDR3 is CASSLWTGWNQPQHF. The CDR3 bases are TGTGCCAGCAGCCTATGGACAGGGTGGAATCAGCCCCAGCATTTT. The rearrangement joins TRBV5-5 to TRBJ1-5; TRBD1 agrees at 8 bases. After removal of 4 bases from V and 4 bases from J, the junction contained 7 bases not matched to a gene. This CDR3 has 15 amino acids. CDR1 and CDR2 (germline): SGHKS, YYEKEE (reference sequence).